These T cell receptor beta chains were read from a single sample in a study of cytomegalovirus exposure and HLA in healthy donors. Here immunoSEQ multiplex PCR was the method, and the copy in TCRdb shows in-frame clones only, minus some. The sample has approximately 45,000 clones. Material for sequencing was PBMCs. The receptors derive from a woman in her thirties or forties in good health and CMV-seronegative. Each CDR3 is given with its conserved first and last residue.

TRBV4-1 CASSHMLGAGVTSYEQYF
TRBV18 CASSPEPSSYNEQFF
TRBV29-1 CSVGTSGVTGELFF
TRBV5-1 CASSPDRANTEAFF
TRBV4-2 CASSQDSAIGGYEQYF
TRBV5-5 CASSLNQGARKLFF
TRBV7-3 CASSTGLAGGWETQYF
TRBV15 CATSRVAALGEKLFF
TRBV7-9 CASSLVWVGRIRSEQYF
TRBV7-3 CASSFQGSQETQYF
TRBV5-5 CASSRQGGNQPQHF
TRBV6-1 CASSDIYEQYF
TRBV2 CASRRDTNYGYTF
TRBV2 CASSEETFRGDTQYF
TRBV4-2 CASSRTGTDTQYF
TRBV5-1 CASSWGGQGQGYTF
TRBV10-3 CAISASQGSNTEAFF
TRBV5-1 CASSQRQGWGTEAFF
TRBV15 CATSRQGSSPLHF
TRBV4-3 CASSQVRSSGNNIYF
TRBV29-1 CSVEGADEQYF
TRBV29-1 CSVVPGQETQYF
TRBV7-9 CASSPWDRLLEQYF
TRBV30 CAWSVGTRGGFAVVF
TRBV20-1 CSALAYEQYF
TRBV5-6 CASSLGQGSTEAFF
TRBV18 CASSSVGNTIYF
TRBV7-3 CASSPGQNYGYTF
TRBV29-1 CSVGGREVTEAFF
TRBV18 CASSPLEWEEATQYF
TRBV4-2 CASSQATSGGGTDTQYF
TRBV10-3 CAISARQGAYGYTF